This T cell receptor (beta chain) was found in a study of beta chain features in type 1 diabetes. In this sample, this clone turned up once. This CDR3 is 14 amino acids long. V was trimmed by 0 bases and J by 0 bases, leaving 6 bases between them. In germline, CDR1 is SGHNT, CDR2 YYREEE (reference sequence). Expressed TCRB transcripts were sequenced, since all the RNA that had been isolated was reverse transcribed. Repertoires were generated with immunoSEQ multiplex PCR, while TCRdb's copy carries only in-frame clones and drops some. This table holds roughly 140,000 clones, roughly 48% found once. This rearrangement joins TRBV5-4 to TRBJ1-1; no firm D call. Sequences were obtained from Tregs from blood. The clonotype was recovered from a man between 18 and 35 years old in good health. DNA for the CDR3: TGTGCCAGCAGCTTGGAGTCAGTGAACACTGAAGCTTTCTTT. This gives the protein CASSLESVNTEAFF.